Sequencing of this TCR beta chain was carried out in a study of blood T cell repertoires in COVID-19. Study in general: Samples taken during acute and convalescent COVID-19 were collected in the United States, Italy and Spain.

The protocol was immunoSEQ multiplex PCR, while the TCRdb copy is restricted to in-frame clones and leaves out a portion. The sample lists fewer than 250,000 clones, approximately 84% seen once, with 1.8% in the top ten. The receptor was derived from a man in his fifties or sixties who had recovered from COVID-19. The sequenced sample consisted of PBMCs or T cells enriched from blood (not recorded which).

The CDR3 loop reads CSTGTGLGTDTQYF. The DNA of the CDR3 is TGCAGCACCGGGACAGGGTTGGGCACAGATACGCAGTATTTT. J is TRBJ2-3 and V is TRBV29-1; 9 bases map to TRBD1. J was trimmed by 1 base and V by 8 bases; bases with no gene match: 7. This CDR3 is built from 14 residues. Germline CDR1 is SQVTM and CDR2 is ANQGSEA.